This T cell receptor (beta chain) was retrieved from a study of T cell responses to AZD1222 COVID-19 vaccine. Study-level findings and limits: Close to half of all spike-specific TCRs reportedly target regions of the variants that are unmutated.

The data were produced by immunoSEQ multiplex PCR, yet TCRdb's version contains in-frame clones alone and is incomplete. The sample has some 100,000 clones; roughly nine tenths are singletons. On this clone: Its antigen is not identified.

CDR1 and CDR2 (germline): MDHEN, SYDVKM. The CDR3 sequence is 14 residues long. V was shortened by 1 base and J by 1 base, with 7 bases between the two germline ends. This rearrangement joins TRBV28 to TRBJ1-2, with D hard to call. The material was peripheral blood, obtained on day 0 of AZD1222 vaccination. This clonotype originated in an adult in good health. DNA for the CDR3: TGTGCCAGCAGTTTATCGGCCAGTAACTATGGCTACACCTTC. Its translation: CASSLSASNYGYTF.